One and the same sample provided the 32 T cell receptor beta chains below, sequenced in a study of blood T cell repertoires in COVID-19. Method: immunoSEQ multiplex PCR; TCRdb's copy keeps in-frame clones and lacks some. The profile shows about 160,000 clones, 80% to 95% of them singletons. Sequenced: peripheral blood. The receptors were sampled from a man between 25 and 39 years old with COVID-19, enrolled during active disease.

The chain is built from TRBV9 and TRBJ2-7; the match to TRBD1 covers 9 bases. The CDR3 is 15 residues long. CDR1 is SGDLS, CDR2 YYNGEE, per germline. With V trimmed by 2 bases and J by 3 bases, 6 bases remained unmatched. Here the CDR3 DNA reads TGTGCCAGCAGCGTTCTAGGGACAGGGATCTACGAGCAGTACTTC. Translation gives CASSVLGTGIYEQYF.

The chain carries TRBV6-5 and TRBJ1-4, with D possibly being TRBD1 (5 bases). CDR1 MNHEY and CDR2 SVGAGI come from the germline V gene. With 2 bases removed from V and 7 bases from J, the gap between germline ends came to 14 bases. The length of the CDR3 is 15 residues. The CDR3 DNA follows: TGTGCCAGCAGTTACAACGGGGGGAGAGGTGAAAAACTGTTTTTT. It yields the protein CASSYNGGRGEKLFF.

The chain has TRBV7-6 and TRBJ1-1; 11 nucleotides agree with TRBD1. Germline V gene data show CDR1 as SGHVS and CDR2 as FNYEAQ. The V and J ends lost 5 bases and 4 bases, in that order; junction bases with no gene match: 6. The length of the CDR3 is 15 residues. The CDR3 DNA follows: TGTGCCAGCAGCCCCGGGACAGGGGGGATCACTGAAGCTTTCTTT. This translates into CASSPGTGGITEAFF.

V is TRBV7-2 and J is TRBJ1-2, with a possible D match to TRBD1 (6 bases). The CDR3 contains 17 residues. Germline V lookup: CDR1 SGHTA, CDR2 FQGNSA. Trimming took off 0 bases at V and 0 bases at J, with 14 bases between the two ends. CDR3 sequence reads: CASSLAGPGVTNYGYTF. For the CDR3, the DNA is TGTGCCAGCAGCTTAGCGGGGCCAGGGGTCACTAACTATGGCTACACCTTC.

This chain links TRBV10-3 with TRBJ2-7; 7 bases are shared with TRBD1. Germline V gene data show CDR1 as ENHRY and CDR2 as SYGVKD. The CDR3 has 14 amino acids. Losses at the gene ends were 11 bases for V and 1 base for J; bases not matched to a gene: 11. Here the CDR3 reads CASRTGVLSYEQYF. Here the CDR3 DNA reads TGTGCCTCCCGTACAGGGGTCTTATCCTACGAGCAGTACTTC.

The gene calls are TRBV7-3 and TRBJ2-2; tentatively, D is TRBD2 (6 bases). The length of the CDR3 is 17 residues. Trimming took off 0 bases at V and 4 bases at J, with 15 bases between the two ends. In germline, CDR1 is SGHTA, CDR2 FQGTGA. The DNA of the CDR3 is TGTGCCAGCAGCTTAACGAGCCGGGGGTCGGGCACCGGGGAGCTGTTTTTT. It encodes CASSLTSRGSGTGELFF. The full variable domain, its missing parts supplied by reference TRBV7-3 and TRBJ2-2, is GAGVSQTPSNKVTEKGKYVELRCDPISGHTALYWYRQSLGQGPEFLIYFQGTGAADDSGLPNDRFFAVRPEGSVSTLKIQRTERGDSAVYLCASSLTSRGSGTGELFFGEGSRLTVL.

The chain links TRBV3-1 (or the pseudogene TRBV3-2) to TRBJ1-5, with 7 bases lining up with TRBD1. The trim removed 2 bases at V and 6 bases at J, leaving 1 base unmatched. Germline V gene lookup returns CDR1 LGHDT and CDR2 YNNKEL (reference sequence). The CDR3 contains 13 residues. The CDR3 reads CASSQQGGQPQHF. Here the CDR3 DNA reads TGTGCCAGCAGCCAACAGGGGGGTCAGCCCCAGCATTTT.

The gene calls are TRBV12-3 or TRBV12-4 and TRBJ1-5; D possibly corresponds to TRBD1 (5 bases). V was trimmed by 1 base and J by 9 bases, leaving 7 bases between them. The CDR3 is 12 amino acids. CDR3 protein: CASSLEGLPQHF. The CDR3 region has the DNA TGTGCCAGCAGTTTAGAGGGGTTGCCCCAGCATTTT.

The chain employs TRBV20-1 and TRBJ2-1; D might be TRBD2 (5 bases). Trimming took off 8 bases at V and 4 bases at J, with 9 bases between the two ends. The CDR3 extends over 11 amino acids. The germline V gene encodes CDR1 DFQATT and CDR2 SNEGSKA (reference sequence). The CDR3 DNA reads TGCAGTCCCGCGGGTTACAATGAGCAGTTCTTC. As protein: CSPAGYNEQFF.

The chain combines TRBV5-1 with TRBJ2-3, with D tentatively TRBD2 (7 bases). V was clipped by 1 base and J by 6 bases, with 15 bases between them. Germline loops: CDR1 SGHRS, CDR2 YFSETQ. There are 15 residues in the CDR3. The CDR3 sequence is CASSLSGGSGDTQYF. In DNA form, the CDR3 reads TGCGCCAGCAGCTTGTCGGGGGGCTCGGGGGATACGCAGTATTTT.

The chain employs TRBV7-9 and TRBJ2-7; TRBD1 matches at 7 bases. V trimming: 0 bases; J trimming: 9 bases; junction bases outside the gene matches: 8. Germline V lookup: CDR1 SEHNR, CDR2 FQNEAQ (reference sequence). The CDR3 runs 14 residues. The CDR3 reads CASSLAQQGIGQYF. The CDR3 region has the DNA TGTGCCAGCAGCTTAGCGCAACAGGGGATTGGGCAGTACTTC.

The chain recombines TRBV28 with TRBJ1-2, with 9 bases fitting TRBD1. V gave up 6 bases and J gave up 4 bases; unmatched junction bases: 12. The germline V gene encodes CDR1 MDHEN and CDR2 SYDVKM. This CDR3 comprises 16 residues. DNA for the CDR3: TGTGCCAGCAGGGACGGGACAGGGCCCGACTTCTATGGCTACACCTTC. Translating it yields CASRDGTGPDFYGYTF.

CDR3 sequence: CASSQDGRTGYNSPLHF. The CDR3 nucleotides read TGCGCCAGCAGCCAAGATGGAAGAACAGGTTATAATTCACCCCTCCACTTT. The chain joins TRBV4-3 to TRBJ1-6, with TRBD1 as a possible D gene (5 bases). Trimming pared 0 bases from V and 4 bases from J, leaving 13 bases between. Germline V CDR1 and CDR2: LGHNA, YSLEER. This CDR3 is 17 amino acids long.

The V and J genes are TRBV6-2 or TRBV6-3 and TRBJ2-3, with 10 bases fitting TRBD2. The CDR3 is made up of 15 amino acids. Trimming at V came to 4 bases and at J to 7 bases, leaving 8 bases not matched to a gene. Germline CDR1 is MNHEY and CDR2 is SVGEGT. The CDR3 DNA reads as TGTGCCAGCAGTTCGGGGACTAGCGTCCTGTATACGCAGTATTTT. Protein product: CASSSGTSVLYTQYF.

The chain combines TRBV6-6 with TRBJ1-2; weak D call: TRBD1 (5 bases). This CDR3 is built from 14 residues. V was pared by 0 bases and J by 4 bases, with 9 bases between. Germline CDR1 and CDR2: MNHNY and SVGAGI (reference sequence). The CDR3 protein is CASSYSAGPYGYTF. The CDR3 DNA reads TGTGCCAGCAGTTACTCGGCAGGGCCCTATGGCTACACCTTC.

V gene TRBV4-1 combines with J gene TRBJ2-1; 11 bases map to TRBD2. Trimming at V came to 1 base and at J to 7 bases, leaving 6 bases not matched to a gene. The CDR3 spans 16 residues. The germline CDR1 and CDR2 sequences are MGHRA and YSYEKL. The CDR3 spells CASSQGLAGGMNEQFF. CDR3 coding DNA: TGCGCCAGCAGCCAAGGGCTAGCGGGAGGAATGAATGAGCAGTTCTTC.

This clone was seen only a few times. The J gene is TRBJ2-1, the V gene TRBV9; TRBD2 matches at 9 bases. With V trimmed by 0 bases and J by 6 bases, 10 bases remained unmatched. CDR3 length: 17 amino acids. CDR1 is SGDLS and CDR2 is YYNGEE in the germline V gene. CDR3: CASSVASVLAGPNEQFF. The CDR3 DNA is TGTGCCAGCAGCGTAGCTTCAGTACTAGCGGGCCCCAATGAGCAGTTCTTC.

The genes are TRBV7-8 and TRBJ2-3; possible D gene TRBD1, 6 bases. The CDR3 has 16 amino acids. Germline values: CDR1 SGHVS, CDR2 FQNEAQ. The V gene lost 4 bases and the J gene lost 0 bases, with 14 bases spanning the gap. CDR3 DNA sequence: TGTGCCAGCAGCTCCAGGACAGTCCCCAGCACAGATACGCAGTATTTT. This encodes CASSSRTVPSTDTQYF.

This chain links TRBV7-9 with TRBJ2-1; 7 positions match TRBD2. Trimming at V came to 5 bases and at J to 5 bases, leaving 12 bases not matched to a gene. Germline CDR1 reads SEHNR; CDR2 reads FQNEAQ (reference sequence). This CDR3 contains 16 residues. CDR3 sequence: CASSREERVLNNEQFF. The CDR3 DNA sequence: TGTGCCAGCAGCCGGGAGGAGCGGGTACTCAACAATGAGCAGTTCTTC.

In nucleotides, the CDR3 is TGTGCCAGTAGTATCTCGGACAGCATTGGGTATGGCTACACCTTC. This gives the protein CASSISDSIGYGYTF. The rearrangement uses TRBV19 and TRBJ1-2, with D perhaps matching TRBD1 (6 bases). This CDR3 contains 15 residues. V gave up 3 bases and J gave up 5 bases, with 16 bases separating them. Germline V gene lookup returns CDR1 LNHDA and CDR2 SQIVND (reference sequence).

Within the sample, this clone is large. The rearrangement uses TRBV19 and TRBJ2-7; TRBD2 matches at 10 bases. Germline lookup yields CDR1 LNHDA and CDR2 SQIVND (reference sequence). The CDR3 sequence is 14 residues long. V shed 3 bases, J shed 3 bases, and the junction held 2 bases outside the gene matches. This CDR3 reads CASSMLAGDYEQYF. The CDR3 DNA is TGTGCCAGTAGTATGCTAGCGGGGGACTACGAGCAGTACTTC. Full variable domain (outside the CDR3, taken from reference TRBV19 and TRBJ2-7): DGGITQSPKYLFRKEGQNVTLSCEQNLNHDAMYWYRQDPGQGLRLIYYSQIVNDFQKGDIAEGYSVSREKKESFPLTVTSAQKNPTAFYLCASSMLAGDYEQYFGPGTRLTVT.

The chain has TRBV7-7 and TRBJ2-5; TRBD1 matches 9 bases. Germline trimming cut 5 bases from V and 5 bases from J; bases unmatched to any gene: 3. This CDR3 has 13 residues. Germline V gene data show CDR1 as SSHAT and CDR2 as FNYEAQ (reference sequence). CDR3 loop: CASSDRGTETQYF. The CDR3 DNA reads TGTGCCAGCAGCGACAGGGGGACTGAGACCCAGTACTTC.

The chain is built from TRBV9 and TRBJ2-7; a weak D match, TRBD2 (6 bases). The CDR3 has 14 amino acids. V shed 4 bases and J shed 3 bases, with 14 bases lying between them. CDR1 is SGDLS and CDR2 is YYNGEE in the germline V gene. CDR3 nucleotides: TGTGCCAGCAGCCCCACTGGACTATTCTACGAGCAGTACTTC. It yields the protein CASSPTGLFYEQYF.

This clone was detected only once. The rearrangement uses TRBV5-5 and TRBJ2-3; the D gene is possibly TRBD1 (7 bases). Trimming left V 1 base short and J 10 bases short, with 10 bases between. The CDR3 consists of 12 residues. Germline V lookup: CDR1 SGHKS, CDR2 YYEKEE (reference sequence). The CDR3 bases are TGTGCCAGCAGCTTGTGGAGGGGGCCGCAGTATTTT. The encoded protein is CASSLWRGPQYF.

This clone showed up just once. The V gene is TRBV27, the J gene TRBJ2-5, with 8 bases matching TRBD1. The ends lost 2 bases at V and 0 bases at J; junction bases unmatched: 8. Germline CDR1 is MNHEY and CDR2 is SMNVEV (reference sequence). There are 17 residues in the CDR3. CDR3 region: CASSLTRQGNYQETQYF. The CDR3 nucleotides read TGTGCCAGCAGTTTAACCCGACAGGGGAATTACCAAGAGACCCAGTACTTC.

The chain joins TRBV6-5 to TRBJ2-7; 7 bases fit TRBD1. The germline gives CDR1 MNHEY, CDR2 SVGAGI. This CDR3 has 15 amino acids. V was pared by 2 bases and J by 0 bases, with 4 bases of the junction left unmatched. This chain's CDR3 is CASSYAGGFSYEQYF. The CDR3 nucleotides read TGTGCCAGCAGTTACGCAGGGGGTTTCTCCTACGAGCAGTACTTC.

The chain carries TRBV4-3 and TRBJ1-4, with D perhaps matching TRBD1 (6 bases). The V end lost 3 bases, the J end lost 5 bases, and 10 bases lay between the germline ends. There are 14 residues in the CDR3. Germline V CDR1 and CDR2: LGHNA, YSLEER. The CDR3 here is CASSHGQRNEKLFF. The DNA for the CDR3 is TGCGCCAGCAGCCACGGACAGAGAAATGAAAAACTGTTTTTT.

The CDR3 spells CAWSSGNSNQPQHF. DNA for the CDR3: TGTGCCTGGAGTTCAGGAAATAGCAATCAGCCCCAGCATTTT. The chain is built from TRBV30 and TRBJ1-5; no clear D. The germline V and J ends were trimmed by 2 bases and 0 bases, with 8 bases remaining between them. CDR3 size: 14 residues. Germline CDR1 GTSNPN, CDR2 SVGIG (reference sequence).

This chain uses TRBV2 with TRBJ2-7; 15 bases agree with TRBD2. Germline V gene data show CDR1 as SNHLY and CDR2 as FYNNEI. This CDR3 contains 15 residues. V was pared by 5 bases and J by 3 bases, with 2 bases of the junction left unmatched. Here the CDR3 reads CASSLGLAGGYEQYF. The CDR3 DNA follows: TGTGCCAGCAGTTTGGGACTAGCGGGGGGCTACGAGCAGTACTTC. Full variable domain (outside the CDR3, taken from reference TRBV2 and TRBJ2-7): EPEVTQTPSHQVTQMGQEVILRCVPISNHLYFYWYRQILGQKVEFLVSFYNNEISEKSEIFDDQFSVERPDGSNFTLKIRSTKLEDSAMYFCASSLGLAGGYEQYFGPGTRLTVT.

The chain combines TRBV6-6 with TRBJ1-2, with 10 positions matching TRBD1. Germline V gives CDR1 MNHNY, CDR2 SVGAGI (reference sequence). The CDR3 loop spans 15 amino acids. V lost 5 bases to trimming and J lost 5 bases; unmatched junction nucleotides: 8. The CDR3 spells CASSLPGQGMYGYTF. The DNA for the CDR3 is TGTGCCAGCAGTCTTCCGGGACAGGGGATGTATGGCTACACCTTC.

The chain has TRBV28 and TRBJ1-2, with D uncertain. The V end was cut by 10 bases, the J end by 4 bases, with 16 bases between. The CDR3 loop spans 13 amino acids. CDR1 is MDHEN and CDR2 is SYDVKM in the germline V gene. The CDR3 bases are TGTGCCATACACGGGTCCACTAGCTATGGCTACACCTTC. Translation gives CAIHGSTSYGYTF.

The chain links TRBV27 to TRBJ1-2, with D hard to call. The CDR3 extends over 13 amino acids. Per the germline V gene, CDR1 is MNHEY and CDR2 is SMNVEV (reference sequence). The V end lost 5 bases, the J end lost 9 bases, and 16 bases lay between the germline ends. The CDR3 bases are TGTGCCAGCAGTCCATCAGGTCCCAGTAGCTACACCTTC. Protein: CASSPSGPSSYTF.